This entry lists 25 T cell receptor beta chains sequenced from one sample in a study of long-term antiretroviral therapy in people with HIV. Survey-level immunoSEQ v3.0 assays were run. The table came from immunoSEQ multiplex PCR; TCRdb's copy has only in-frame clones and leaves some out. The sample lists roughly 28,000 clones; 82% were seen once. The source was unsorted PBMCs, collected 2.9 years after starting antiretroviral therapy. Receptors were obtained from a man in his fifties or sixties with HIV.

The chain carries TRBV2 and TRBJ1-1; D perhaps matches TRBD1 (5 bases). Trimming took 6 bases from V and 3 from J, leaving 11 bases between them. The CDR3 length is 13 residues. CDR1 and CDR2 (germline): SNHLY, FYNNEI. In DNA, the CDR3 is TGTGCCAGCAGACGTGTAGGGGACACTGAAGCTTTCTTT. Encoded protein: CASRRVGDTEAFF.

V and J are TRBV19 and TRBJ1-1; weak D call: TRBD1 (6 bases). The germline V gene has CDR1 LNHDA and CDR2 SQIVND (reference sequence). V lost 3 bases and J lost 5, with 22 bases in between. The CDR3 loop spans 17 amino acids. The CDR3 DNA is TGTGCCAGTAGTATCCCTAGGGGGGCAGGGAAGAGAACTGAAGCTTTCTTT. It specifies CASSIPRGAGKRTEAFF.

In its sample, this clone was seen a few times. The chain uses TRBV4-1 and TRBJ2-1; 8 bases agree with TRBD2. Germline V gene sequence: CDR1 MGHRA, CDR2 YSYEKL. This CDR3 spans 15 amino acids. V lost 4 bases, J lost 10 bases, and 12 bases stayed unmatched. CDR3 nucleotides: TGCGCCAGCAGCCCCCCGGGACTAGGAATCAGGGAGCAGTTCTTC. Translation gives CASSPPGLGIREQFF.

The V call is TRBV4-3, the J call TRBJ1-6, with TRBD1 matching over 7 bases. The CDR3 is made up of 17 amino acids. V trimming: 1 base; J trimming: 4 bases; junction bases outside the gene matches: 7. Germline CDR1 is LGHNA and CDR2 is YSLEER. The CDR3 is CASSQVSGQLYNSPLHF. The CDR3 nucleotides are TGCGCCAGCAGCCAAGTGTCGGGACAGCTGTATAATTCACCCCTCCACTTT.

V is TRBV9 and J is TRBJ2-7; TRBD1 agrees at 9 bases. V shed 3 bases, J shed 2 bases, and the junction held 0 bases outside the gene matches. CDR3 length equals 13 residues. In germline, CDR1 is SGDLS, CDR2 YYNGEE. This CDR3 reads CASSGQGAYEQYF. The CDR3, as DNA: TGTGCCAGCAGCGGACAGGGGGCCTACGAGCAGTACTTC.

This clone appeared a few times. CDR3 coding DNA: TGTGCCAGCAGCTTAGGGTCCTGGATGGACACCATATATTTT. It is translated as CASSLGSWMDTIYF. The genes are TRBV7-8 and TRBJ1-3; D is unclear. Looked up from germline, CDR1 is SGHVS and CDR2 is FQNEAQ. V was shortened by 1 base and J by 8 bases, with 12 bases between the two germline ends. CDR3 length: 14 residues.

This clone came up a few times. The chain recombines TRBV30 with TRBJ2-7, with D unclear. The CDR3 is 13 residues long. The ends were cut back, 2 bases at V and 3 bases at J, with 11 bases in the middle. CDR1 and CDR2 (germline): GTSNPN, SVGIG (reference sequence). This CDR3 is CAWSHGPYYEQYF. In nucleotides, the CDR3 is TGTGCCTGGAGTCATGGGCCGTACTACGAGCAGTACTTC.

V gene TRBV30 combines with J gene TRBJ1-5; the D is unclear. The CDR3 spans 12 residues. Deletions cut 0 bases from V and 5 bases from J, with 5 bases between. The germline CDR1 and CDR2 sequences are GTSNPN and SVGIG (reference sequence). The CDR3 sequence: CAWSVRDQPQHF. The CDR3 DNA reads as TGTGCCTGGAGTGTGCGGGATCAGCCCCAGCATTTT.

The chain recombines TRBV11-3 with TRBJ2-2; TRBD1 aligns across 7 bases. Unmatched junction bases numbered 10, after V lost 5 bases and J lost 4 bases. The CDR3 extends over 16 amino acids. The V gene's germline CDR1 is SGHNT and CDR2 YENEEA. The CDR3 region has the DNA TGTGCCAGCAGCCCAAACAGGGGAGAGGGCACCGGGGAGCTGTTTTTT. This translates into CASSPNRGEGTGELFF.

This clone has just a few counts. CDR3 loop: CASRIGLGYTF. The CDR3 nucleotides read TGTGCCAGCAGAATCGGACTTGGCTACACCTTC. The chain joins TRBV2 to TRBJ1-2; D not certain. This CDR3 comprises 11 residues. Trimming took 6 bases from V and 7 from J, leaving 9 bases between them. Germline-derived CDR1 and CDR2 are SNHLY and FYNNEI.

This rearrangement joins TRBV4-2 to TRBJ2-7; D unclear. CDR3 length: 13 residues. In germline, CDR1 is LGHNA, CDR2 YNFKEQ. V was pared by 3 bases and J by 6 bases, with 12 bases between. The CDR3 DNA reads TGTGCCAGCAGCCAGTACGGTAGCACCGAGCAGTACTTC. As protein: CASSQYGSTEQYF.

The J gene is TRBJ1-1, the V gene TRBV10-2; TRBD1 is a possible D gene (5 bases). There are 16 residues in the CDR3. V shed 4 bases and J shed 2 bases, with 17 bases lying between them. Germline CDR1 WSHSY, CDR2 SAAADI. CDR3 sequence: CASSAGTTRDNTEAFF. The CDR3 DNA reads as TGCGCCAGCAGTGCCGGGACGACCAGGGATAACACTGAAGCTTTCTTT.

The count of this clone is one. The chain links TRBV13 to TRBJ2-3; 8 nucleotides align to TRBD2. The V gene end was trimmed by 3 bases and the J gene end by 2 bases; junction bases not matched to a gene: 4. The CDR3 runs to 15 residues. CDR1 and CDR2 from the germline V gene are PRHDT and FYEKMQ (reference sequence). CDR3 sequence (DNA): TGTGCCAGCAGCTTCCAGCGGGGGACCACAGATACGCAGTATTTT. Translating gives CASSFQRGTTDTQYF.

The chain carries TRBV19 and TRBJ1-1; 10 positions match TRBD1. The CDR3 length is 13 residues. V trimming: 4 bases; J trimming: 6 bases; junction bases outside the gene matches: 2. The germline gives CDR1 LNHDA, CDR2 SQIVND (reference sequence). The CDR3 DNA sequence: TGTGCCAGTAGTACTGGACAGGGGGCTGAAGCTTTCTTT. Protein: CASSTGQGAEAFF. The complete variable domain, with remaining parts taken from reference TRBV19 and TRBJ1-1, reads DGGITQSPKYLFRKEGQNVTLSCEQNLNHDAMYWYRQDPGQGLRLIYYSQIVNDFQKGDIAEGYSVSREKKESFPLTVTSAQKNPTAFYLCASSTGQGAEAFFGQGTRLTVV.

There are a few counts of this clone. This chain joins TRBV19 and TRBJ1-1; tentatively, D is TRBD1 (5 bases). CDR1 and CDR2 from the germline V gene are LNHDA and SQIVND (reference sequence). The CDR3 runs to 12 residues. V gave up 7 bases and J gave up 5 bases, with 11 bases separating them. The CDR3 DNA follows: TGTGCCAGTACCCAGGGTCCAACTGAAGCTTTCTTT. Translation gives CASTQGPTEAFF.

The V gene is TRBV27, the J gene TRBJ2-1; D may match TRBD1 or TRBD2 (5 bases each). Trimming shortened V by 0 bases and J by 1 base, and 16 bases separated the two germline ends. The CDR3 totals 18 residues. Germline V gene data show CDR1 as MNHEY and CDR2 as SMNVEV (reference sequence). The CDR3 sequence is CASSLSGVRGRSYNEQFF. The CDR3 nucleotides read TGTGCCAGCAGTTTATCGGGGGTGAGAGGCAGATCCTACAATGAGCAGTTCTTC.

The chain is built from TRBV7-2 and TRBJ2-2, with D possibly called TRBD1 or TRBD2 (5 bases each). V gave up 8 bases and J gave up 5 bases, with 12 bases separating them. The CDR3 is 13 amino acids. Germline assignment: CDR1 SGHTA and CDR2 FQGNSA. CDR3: CASRAGSTGELFF. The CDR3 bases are TGTGCCAGCCGGGCAGGGAGTACCGGGGAGCTGTTTTTT. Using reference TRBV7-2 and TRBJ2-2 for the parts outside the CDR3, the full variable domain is GAGVSQSPSNKVTEKGKDVELRCDPISGHTALYWYRQSLGQGLEFLIYFQGNSAPDKSGLPSDRFSAERTGGSVSTLTIQRTQQEDSAVYLCASRAGSTGELFFGEGSRLTVL.

CDR3 nucleotide sequence: TGTGCCAGCTCACAGATGCAGGGGTTCGGAGATCAGCCCCAGCATTTT. As protein: CASSQMQGFGDQPQHF. The genes are TRBV18 and TRBJ1-5; D is perhaps TRBD1 (6 bases). The CDR3 has 16 amino acids. From germline, CDR1 is KGHSH and CDR2 LQKENI. With 4 bases removed from V and 5 bases from J, the gap between germline ends came to 18 bases.

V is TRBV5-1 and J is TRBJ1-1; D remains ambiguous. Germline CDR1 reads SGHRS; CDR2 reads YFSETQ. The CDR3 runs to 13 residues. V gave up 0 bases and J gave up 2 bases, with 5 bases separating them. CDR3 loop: CASSLDRNTEAFF. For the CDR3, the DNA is TGCGCCAGCAGCTTGGACAGAAACACTGAAGCTTTCTTT.

This CDR3 reads CASSKLVDTQYF. CDR3 bases: TGTGCCAGCAGTAAACTTGTAGATACGCAGTATTTT. The chain employs TRBV7-8 and TRBJ2-3; D is ambiguous. The V gene's germline CDR1 is SGHVS and CDR2 FQNEAQ. V dropped 6 bases and J dropped 5 bases, with 9 bases sitting between them. The CDR3 sequence is 12 residues long.

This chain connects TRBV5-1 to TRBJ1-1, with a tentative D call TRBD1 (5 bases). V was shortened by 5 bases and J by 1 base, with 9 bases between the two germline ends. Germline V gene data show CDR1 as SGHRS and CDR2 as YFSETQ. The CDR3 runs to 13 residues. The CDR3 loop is CASRSQENTEAFF. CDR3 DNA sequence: TGCGCCAGCAGATCACAGGAGAACACTGAAGCTTTCTTT.

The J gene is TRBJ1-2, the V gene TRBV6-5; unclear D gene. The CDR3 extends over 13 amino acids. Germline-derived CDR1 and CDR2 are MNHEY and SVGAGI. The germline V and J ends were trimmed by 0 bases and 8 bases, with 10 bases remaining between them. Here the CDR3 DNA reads TGTGCCAGCAGTTACTCGACGTTGGCGGGCTACACCTTC. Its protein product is CASSYSTLAGYTF.

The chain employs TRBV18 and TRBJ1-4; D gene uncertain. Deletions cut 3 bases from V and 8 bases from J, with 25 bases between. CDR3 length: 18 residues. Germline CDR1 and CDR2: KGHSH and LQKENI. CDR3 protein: CASSPEQVMVYVTEKLFF. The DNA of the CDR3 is TGTGCCAGCTCACCGGAGCAGGTGATGGTTTATGTCACGGAAAAACTGTTTTTT.

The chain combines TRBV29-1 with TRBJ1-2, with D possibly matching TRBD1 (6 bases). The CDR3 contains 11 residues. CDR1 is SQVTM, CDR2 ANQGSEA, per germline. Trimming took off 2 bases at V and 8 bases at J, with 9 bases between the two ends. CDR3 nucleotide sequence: TGCAGCGTTGAACAGGGGTCCGGCTACACCTTC. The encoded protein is CSVEQGSGYTF.

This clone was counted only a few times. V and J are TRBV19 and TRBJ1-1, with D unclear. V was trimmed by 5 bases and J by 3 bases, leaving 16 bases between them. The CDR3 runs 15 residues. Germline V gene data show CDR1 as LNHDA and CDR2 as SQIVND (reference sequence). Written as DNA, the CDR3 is TGTGCCAGTAGTCCCCGGTTGCTATCGGACACTGAAGCTTTCTTT. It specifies CASSPRLLSDTEAFF.